This T cell receptor beta chain was captured in a study of T cell changes during pregnancy in multiple sclerosis. The CDR3 is made up of 20 amino acids. V was pared by 9 bases and J by 4 bases, with 18 bases of the junction left unmatched. CDR1 and CDR2 (germline): ENHRY, SYGVKD. Profiling relied on immunoSEQ multiplex PCR, and the TCRdb table lists in-frame clones only, not all of them. This repertoire shows approximately 70,000 clones, roughly nine tenths found once; its top ten account for over 1%. The rearrangement links TRBV10-3 to TRBJ2-1; the match to TRBD2 covers 16 bases. The clonotype comes from a female donor with multiple sclerosis, enrolled in a pregnancy study. The specimen comprised peripheral blood, sampled in the third trimester of pregnancy. The CDR3: CAIQKKTGTSGREGYNEQFF. In nucleotides, the CDR3 is TGTGCCATTCAGAAAAAGACCGGGACTAGCGGGAGGGAGGGTTACAATGAGCAGTTCTTC.